This T cell receptor (beta chain) was identified in a study of control samples from healthy donors and cancer patients. Sequenced by immunoSEQ multiplex PCR; TCRdb stores in-frame clones only, minus some. Found here are around 90,000 clones, under 90% of them singletons; the top ten hold 2% to 2.5%. Per the germline V gene, CDR1 is SGHRS and CDR2 is YFSETQ. The ends lost 0 bases at V and 7 bases at J; junction bases unmatched: 7. This CDR3 spans 15 amino acids. Sequencing input: blood. The chain is built from TRBV5-1 and TRBJ1-5; 7 positions agree with TRBD1. The sequence was collected from a woman aged 40-49 years in good health. This chain's CDR3 is CASSLVGGPRQPQHF. DNA for the CDR3: TGCGCCAGCAGCTTGGTAGGGGGCCCACGGCAGCCCCAGCATTTT. The whole variable domain, filled in from reference TRBV5-1 and TRBJ1-5, reads KAGVTQTPRYLIKTRGQQVTLSCSPISGHRSVSWYQQTPGQGLQFLFEYFSETQRNKGNFPGRFSGRQFSNSRSEMNVSTLELGDSALYLCASSLVGGPRQPQHFGDGTRLSIL.